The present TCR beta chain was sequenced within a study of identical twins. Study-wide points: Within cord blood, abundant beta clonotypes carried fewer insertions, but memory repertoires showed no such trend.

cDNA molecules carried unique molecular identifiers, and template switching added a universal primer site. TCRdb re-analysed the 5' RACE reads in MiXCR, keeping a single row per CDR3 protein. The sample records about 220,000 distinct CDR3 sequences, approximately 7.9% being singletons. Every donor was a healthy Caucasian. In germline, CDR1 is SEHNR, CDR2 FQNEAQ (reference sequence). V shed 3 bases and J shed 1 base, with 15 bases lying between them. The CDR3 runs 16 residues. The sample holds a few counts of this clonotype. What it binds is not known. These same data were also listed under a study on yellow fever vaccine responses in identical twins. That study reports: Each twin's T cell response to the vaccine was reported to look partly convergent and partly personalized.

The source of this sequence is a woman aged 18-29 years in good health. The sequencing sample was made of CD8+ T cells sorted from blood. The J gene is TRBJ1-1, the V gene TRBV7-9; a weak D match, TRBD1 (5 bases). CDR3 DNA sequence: TGTGCCAGCAGCTTGGGCCGGGACCCATCGAACACTGAAGCTTTCTTT. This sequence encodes CASSLGRDPSNTEAFF.